This T cell receptor beta chain derives from a study of coeliac disease. The data were produced by immunoSEQ multiplex PCR, yet TCRdb's version contains in-frame clones alone and is incomplete. The sample has 4,000 to 6,000 clones, about 70% seen once; the top ten hold 5% to 7%. Study observations and caveats: Active celiac intraepithelial and lamina propria samples had lower TRB and TRG clonality than control samples. Only 1 of 6 controls, but 9 of 18 coeliac samples, showed published gliadin-specific TRB sequences. The authors considered this approach unsuitable for unbiased detection of gliadin-specific T cells.

Sequencing used one aliquot of under 600,000 cells per fraction. With regard to this clone: What it recognizes is unknown.

This receptor was obtained from a man aged 18 to 30 with celiac disease on a gluten-free diet. Sequencing was performed on lymphocytes from the gut lamina propria.

CDR3 sequence: CASSPVGGGGVNNEQFF. The CDR3 DNA sequence: TGCGCCAGCAGCCCTGTCGGAGGGGGGGGTGTAAACAATGAGCAGTTCTTC. The chain combines TRBV4-1 with TRBJ2-1; tentative D call: TRBD2 (7 bases). V lost 4 bases, J lost 5 bases, and 21 bases lay in between. This CDR3 has 17 amino acids. CDR1 is MGHRA and CDR2 is YSYEKL in the germline V gene.